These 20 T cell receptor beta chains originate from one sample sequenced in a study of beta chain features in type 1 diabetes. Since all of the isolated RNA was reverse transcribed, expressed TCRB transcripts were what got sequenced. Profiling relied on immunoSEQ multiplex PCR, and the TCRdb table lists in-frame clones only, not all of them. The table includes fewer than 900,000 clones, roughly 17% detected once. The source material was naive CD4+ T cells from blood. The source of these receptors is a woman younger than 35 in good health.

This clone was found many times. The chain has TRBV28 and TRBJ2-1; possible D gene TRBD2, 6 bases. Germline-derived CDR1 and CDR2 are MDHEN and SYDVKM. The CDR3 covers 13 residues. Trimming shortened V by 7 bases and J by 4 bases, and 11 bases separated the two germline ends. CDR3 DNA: TGTGCCAGCACCAGCGGGCTATACAATGAGCAGTTCTTC. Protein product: CASTSGLYNEQFF.

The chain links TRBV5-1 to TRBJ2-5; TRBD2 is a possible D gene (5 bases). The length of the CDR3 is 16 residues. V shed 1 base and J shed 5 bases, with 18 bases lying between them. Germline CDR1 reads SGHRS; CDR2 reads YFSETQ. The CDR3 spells CASSLSGAYERETQYF. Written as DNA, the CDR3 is TGCGCCAGCAGCTTGTCTGGTGCCTATGAGCGGGAGACCCAGTACTTC.

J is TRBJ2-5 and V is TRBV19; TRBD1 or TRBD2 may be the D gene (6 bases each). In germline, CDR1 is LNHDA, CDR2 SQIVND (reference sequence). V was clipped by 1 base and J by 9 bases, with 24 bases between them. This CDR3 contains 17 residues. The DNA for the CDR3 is TGTGCCAGTAGTATAGGCGGCGGGACAAGACAAGGAGGGGCCCAGTACTTC. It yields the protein CASSIGGGTRQGGAQYF.

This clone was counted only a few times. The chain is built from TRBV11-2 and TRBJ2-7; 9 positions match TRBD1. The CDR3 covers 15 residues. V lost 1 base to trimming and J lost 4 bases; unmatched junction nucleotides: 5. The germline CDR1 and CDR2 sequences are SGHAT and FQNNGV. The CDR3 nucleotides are TGTGCCAGCAGCTTAGGCCGGGACAGGGCGTACGAGCAGTACTTC. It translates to CASSLGRDRAYEQYF.

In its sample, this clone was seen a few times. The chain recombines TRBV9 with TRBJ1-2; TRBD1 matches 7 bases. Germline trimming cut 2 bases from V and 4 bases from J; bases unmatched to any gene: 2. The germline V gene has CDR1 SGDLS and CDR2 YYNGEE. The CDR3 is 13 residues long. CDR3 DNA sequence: TGTGCCAGCAGCGTTAGGACAGGCTATGGCTACACCTTC. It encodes CASSVRTGYGYTF.

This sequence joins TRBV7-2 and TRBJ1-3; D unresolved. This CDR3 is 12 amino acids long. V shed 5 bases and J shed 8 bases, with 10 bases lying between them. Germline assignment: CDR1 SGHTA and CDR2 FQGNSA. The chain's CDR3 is CASSPPSYTIYF. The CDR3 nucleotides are TGTGCCAGCAGCCCTCCCTCGTACACCATATATTTT.

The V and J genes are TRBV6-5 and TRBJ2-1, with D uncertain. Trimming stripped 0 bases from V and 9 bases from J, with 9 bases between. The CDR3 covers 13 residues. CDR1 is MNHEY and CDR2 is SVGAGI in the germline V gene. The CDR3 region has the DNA TGTGCCAGCAGTTACTCCCCCCTGGGTGAGCAGTTCTTC. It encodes CASSYSPLGEQFF.

Here the CDR3 reads CASSLGGDTDTQYF. The DNA for the CDR3 is TGTGCCAGCAGCTTAGGCGGGGATACAGATACGCAGTATTTT. The rearrangement joins TRBV7-2 to TRBJ2-3; D may be TRBD2 (6 bases). Trimming stripped 1 base from V and 3 bases from J, with 8 bases between. From germline, CDR1 is SGHTA and CDR2 FQGNSA. The CDR3 is 14 residues long.

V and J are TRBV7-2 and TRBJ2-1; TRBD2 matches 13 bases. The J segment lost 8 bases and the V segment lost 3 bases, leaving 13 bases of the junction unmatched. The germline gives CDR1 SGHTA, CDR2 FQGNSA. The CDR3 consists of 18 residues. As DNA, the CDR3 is TGTGCCAGCAGCTTCCATCGAGGACTAGCGGGAGTTTCTGATGAGCAGTTCTTC. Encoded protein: CASSFHRGLAGVSDEQFF.

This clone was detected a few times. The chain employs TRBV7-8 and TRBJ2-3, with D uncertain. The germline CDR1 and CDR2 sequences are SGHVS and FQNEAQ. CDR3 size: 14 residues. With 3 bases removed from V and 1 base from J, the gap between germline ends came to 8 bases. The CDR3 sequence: CASSFSTGTDTQYF. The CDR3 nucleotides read TGTGCCAGCAGCTTTAGCACCGGCACAGATACGCAGTATTTT.

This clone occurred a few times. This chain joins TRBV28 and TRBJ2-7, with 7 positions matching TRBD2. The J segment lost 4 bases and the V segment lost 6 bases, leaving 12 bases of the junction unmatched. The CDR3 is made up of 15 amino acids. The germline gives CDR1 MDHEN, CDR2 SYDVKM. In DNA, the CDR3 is TGTGCCAGCAGGTTGGGCGGGAGAGGGTTTTACGAGCAGTACTTC. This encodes CASRLGGRGFYEQYF.

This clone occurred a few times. The chain's CDR3 is CASSSAGSYEQYF. DNA for the CDR3: TGTGCCAGCAGCTCGGCAGGGTCCTACGAGCAGTACTTC. V and J are TRBV6-5 and TRBJ2-7; maybe TRBD1 (5 bases). Germline loops: CDR1 MNHEY, CDR2 SVGAGI. The CDR3 covers 13 residues. Trimming removed 6 bases at V and 1 base at J, with 10 bases between.

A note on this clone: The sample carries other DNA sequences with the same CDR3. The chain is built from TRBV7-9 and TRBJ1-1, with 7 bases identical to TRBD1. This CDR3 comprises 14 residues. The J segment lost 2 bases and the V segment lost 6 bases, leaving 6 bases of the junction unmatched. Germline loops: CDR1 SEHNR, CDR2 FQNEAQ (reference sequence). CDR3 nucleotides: TGTGCCAGCAGTCGCGGACAGGTTAACACTGAAGCTTTCTTT. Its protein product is CASSRGQVNTEAFF.

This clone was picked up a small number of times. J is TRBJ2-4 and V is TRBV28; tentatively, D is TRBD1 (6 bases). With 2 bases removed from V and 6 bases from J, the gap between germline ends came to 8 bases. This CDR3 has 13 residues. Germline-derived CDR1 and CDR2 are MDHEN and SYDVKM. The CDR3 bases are TGTGCCAGCAGTTTACAGGGGATAAACATTCAGTACTTC. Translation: CASSLQGINIQYF.

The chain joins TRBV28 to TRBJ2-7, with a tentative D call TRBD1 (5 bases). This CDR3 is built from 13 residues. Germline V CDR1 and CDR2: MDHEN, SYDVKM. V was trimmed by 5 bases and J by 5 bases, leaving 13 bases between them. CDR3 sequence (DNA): TGTGCCAGCAGTGAGCAGGGTCGGCACGAGCAGTACTTC. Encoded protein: CASSEQGRHEQYF. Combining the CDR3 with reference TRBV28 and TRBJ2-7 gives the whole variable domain DVKVTQSSRYLVKRTGEKVFLECVQDMDHENMFWYRQDPGLGLRLIYFSYDVKMKEKGDIPEGYSVSREKKERFSLILESASTNQTSMYLCASSEQGRHEQYFGPGTRLTVT.

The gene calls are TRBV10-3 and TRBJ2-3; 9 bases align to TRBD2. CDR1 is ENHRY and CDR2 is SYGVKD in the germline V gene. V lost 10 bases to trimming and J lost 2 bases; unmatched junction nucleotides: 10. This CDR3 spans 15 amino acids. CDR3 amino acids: CATRTGGLATDTQYF. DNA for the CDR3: TGTGCCACCCGAACGGGGGGACTAGCCACAGATACGCAGTATTTT.

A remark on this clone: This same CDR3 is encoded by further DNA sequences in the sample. The CDR3 region is CASSPRGYGYTF. CDR3 DNA sequence: TGTGCCAGCAGTCCCAGGGGTTATGGCTACACCTTC. V is TRBV6-5 and J is TRBJ1-2; D perhaps matches TRBD1 (6 bases). The CDR3 extends over 12 amino acids. Germline CDR1 is MNHEY and CDR2 is SVGAGI. Trimming stripped 5 bases from V and 5 bases from J, with 9 bases between.

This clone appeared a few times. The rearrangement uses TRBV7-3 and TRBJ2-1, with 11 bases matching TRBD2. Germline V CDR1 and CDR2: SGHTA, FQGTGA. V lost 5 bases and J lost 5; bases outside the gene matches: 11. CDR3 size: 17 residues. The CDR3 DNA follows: TGTGCCAGCAGCGTTAGCGGGAGGGAAGGAATCCACAATGAGCAGTTCTTC. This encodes CASSVSGREGIHNEQFF.

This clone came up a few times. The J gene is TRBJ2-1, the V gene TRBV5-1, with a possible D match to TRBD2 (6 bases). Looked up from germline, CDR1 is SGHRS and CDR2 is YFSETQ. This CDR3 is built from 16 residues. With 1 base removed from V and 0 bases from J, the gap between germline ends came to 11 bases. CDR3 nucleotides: TGCGCCAGCAGCTTGCCGGGAGTCCGCTCCTACAATGAGCAGTTCTTC. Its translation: CASSLPGVRSYNEQFF.

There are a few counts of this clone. Here the CDR3 reads CASSQVTGRGTGELFF. CDR3 DNA sequence: TGTGCCAGCAGCCAAGTTACAGGGAGGGGGACCGGGGAGCTGTTTTTT. V gene TRBV4-2 combines with J gene TRBJ2-2; D is perhaps TRBD2 (7 bases). CDR3 length: 16 residues. V was clipped by 1 base and J by 5 bases, with 14 bases between them. Germline V gives CDR1 LGHNA, CDR2 YNFKEQ.